This is a list of T cell receptor beta chains from one sample in a study of cytomegalovirus exposure and HLA in healthy donors. Profiling relied on immunoSEQ multiplex PCR, and the TCRdb table lists in-frame clones only, not all of them. The table shows a few hundred thousand clones, with 77% occurring only once. Sequencing was done on a sample of PBMCs. These receptors all stem from a woman aged 55-69 years in good health and CMV-seropositive. The CDR3 runs from the conserved cysteine through the conserved F or W. D genes are given only for firm matches.

>TRBV6-6|NA
CASSPVGTEAFF
>TRBV4-1|NA
CASSQPDSDYGYTF
>TRBV2|TRBD2
CASKLAGAGETQYF
>TRBV14|NA
CASSHTGFYGYTF
>TRBV29-1|NA
CSVAGNWNQPQHF
>TRBV19|TRBD2
CAAGGRPYEQYF
>TRBV2|TRBD2
CASSVSGTSRDTQYF
>TRBV6-5|TRBD1
CASSYSGTVSGYTF
>TRBV10-3|TRBD1
CAISDGGWTGFRNTEAFF
>TRBV23-1|NA
CASGQFTQFF
>TRBV19|TRBD1
CASSSQGSTEAFF
>TRBV5-1|TRBD2
CASSLVSGGRDTQYF
>TRBV30|NA
CAWTPIGGTATNEKLFF
>TRBV5-5|NA
CASSLAPAGSYEQYF
>TRBV9|TRBD1
CASGRGPMNTEAFF
>TRBV7-6|TRBD1
CASSRQGRTEAFF
>TRBV27|TRBD2
CASSLGLAGVEYEQFF
>TRBV30|NA
CAWSVSRGSYEQYF
>TRBV6-1|NA
CASSAETANYGYTF
>TRBV5-1|TRBD2
CASSLTSGRQETQYF
>TRBV9|TRBD1
CASSVGTGGAHQETQYF
>TRBV2|TRBD1
CASRRQGYGYTF
>TRBV4-1|TRBD2
CASSQGPTSGTYEQYF
>TRBV7-9|NA
CASSLVGQVKAETQYF
>TRBV30|TRBD2
CASARASGGEQYF
>TRBV25-1|TRBD1
CASSELGTGGHEQYF
>TRBV9|NA
CASSVSPHRSQTNYGYTF
>TRBV5-1|NA
CASSVQGWGTEAFF
>TRBV28|NA
CASSTTGMYEQYF
>TRBV30|TRBD2
CAWSVRSGGYEQYF
>TRBV6-5|NA
CASSYGGTTDTQYF
>TRBV27|TRBD2
CASTGGGTQYF